This T cell receptor (beta chain) was identified in a study of cytotoxic CD8 clonotypes in ibrutinib-treated CLL (dated by TCRdb to about 2021). Turning to the overall study: The cohort had around twelve relapsed/refractory and about 15 treatment-naive patients; roughly 18 were IGHV unmutated. Partial responses were observed in around 25 patients and complete responses in 2; after a median follow-up of 68 months, remission was maintained in 14 patients and progression was observed in roughly twelve. Every remission and progressive disease sample was obtained while ibrutinib was still being received by the patients. Longitudinal samples were obtainable from about 30% of the roughly 90 participants in the trial. Response samples were taken after a median of about a year on treatment, ranging from roughly 6 to 36 months. On average, each sample yielded around 230,000 productive templates and 80,000 to 95,000 productive rearrangements. Cryopreserved peripheral blood mononuclear cells were obtained before treatment, at response, and at either sustained remission or disease progression. The investigation overall reported the following: Public clonotypes were found to be uncommon and were observed to contract or remain stable during treatment; the increase in clonality was shown to reflect expansion of private clonotypes at ibrutinib response. An increase in clonality was observed at ibrutinib response, with clonality remaining stable during sustained remission and falling back toward baseline at progression. At baseline, clonality was higher than in age-matched healthy donors and showed a strong correlation with circulating CD8+ T-cell counts. Sampling times were not matched between patients in sustained remission and patients whose disease was progressing, and lymph node repertoires were not examined.

Of note for this clone: Its antigen is still unknown. The sample holds no much larger clone one base away, and base qualities are not on file.

Per the publication, the time point label means: progressive disease on ibrutinib. For TCR beta library preparation, 1.5 to 2 micrograms of genomic DNA was extracted from cryopreserved PBMCs. High-throughput TCR beta sequencing was performed on longitudinal blood samples from CLL patients receiving ibrutinib monotherapy. The patients took part in an open-label, single-center phase 2 trial of ibrutinib monotherapy. Each clonotype received, on average, about 9.7x coverage in deep resolution sequencing performed on a MiSeq, where the target depth lay between 1 in 1 million and 1 in 200,000 T cells. The immunoSEQ hsTCRB Kit was used to generate the TCR beta libraries. In the source study's methods: ImmunoSEQ Data Assistant and ImmunoSEQ Analyzer were used for data analysis, and V, D and J genes were assigned according to IMGT definitions. Clonality was computed as one minus normalized Shannon entropy of productive rearrangement frequencies, ranging from 0 to 1. Only overrepresented clonotypes making up at least 0.05% of the repertoire of each patient were included in the public clonotype analysis. Around 12 age-matched healthy donor repertoires from immuneACCESS were used as controls for clonality. As stored in TCRdb, this immuneACCESS dataset retains in-frame rearrangements with V and J assigned. A fraction of the clones does not appear; measured against another copy, unresolved V genes explain less than half of the discrepancy, and the remainder lacks a known reason. V, J and clone size reflect that table, while D and trimming were determined from the DNA. Within this sample are around 77,000 clones, with approximately 80% of them counted one time only. Roughly 7.1% of the sample belongs to the ten largest clones.

This receptor was obtained from a human donor with chronic lymphocytic leukemia. The material was PBMCs, obtained at disease progression, from a patient treated with ibrutinib.

The CDR3 reads CASNERESHTGELFF. The nucleotides read TGCGCCAGCAACGAGCGGGAGTCCCACACCGGGGAGCTGTTTTTT. This receptor chain uses TRBV5-1 and TRBJ2-2; 8 of the junction bases match TRBD2. For CDR1 and CDR2, the germline V gene lists SGHRS and YFSETQ. CDR3 length: 15 amino acids, cysteine to phenylalanine. The kept DNA is CDR3 alone, 45 bases in frame from the first base. V trim: 6 bases; J trim: 3 bases; unmatched bases: 7.